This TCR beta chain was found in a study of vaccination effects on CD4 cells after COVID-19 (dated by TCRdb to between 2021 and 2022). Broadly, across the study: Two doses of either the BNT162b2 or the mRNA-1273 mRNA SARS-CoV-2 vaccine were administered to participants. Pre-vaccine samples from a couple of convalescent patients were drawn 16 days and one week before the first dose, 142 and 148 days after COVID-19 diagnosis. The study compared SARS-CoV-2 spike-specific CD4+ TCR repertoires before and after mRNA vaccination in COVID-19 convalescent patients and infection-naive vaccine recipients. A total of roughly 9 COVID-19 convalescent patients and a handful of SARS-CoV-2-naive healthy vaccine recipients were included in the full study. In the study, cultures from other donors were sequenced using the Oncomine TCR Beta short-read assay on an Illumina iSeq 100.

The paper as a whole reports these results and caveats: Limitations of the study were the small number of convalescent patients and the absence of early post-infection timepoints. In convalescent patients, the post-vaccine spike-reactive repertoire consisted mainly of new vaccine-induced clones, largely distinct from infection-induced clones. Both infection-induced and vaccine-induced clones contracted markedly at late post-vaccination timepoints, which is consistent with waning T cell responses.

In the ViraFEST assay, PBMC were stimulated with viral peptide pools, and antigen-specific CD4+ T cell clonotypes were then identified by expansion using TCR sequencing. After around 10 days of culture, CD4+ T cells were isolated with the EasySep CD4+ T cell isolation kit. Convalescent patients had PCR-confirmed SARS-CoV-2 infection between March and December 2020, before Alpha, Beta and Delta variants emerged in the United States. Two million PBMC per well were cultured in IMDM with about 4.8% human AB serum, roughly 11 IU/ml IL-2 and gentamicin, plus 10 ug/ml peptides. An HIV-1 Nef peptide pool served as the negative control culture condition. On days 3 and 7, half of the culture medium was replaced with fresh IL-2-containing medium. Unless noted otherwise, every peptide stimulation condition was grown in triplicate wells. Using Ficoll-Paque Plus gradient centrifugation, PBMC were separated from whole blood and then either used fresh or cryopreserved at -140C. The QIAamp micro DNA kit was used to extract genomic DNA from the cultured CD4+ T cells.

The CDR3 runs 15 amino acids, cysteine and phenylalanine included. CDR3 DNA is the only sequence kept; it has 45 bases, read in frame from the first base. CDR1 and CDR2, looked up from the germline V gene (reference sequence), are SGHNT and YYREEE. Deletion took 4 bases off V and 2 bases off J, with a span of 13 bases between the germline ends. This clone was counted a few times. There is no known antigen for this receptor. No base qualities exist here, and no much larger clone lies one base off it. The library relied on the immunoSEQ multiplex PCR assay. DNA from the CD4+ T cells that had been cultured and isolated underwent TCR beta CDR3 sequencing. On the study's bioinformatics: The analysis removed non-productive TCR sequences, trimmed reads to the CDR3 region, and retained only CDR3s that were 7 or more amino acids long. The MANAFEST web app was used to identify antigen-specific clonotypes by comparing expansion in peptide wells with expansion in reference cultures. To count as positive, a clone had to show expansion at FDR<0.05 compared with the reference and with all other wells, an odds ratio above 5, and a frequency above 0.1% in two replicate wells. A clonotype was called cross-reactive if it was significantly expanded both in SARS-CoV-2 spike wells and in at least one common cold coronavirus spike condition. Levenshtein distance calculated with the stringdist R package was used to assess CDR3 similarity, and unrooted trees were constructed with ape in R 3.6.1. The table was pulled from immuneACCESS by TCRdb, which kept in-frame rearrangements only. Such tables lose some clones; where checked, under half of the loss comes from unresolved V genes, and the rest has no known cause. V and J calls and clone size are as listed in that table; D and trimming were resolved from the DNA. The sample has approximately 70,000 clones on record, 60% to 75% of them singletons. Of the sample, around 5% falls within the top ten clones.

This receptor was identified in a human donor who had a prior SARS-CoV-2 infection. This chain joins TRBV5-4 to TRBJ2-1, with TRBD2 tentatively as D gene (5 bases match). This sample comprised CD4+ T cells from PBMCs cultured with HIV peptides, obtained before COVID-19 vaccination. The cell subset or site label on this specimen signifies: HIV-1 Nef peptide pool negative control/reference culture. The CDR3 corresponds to CASSRGSGTYNEQFF. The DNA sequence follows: TGTGCCAGCAGCCGGGGATCTGGGACCTACAATGAGCAGTTCTTC.